This T cell receptor (beta chain) is drawn from a study of T cell repertoires in cytomegalovirus infection. TCRdb ran MiXCR on the reads and lists one entry per CDR3 protein. The sample yields around 260,000 distinct CDR3 sequences, approximately 9.2% seen once. With regard to this clonotype: A read error is possible here, since a much larger clone lies one base away.

With 11 bases removed from V and 0 bases from J, the gap between germline ends came to 17 bases. CDR1 and CDR2 (germline): SNHLY, FYNNEI. The CDR3 sequence is 14 residues long. This TCR derives from a human donor in good health (CMV status not recorded). Some clones in this sample may be carry-over from other donors' samples. This rearrangement joins TRBV2 to TRBJ2-7; D perhaps matches TRBD2 (5 bases). Specimen: PBMCs. The CDR3 nucleotides are TGTGCCCCGGCGGGCTACGTCGTCTCCTACGAGCAGTACTTC. The encoded protein is CAPAGYVVSYEQYF.